These 28 T cell receptor beta chains were all obtained from the same sample, sequenced in a study of T cell repertoires in cytomegalovirus infection. TCRdb ran MiXCR on the reads and lists one entry per CDR3 protein. This table has some 940,000 distinct CDR3 sequences, roughly 30% appearing once. For these TCRs, the target antigens are not known. The sequencing used cultured CD8+ T cells from PBMCs, collected from culture after CMV antigen stimulation. These receptors were obtained from a human donor in good health (CMV status not recorded). Some clones in this sample may be carry-over from other donors' samples.

This clonotype occurred a few times. The CDR3 DNA reads TGTGCCATCAGTGAGGGACCAGGCTCGGACACTGAAGCTTTCTTT. Amino acids: CAISEGPGSDTEAFF. This chain uses TRBV10-3 with TRBJ1-1, with no clear D. The CDR3 is 15 residues long. Germline loops: CDR1 ENHRY, CDR2 SYGVKD. V was clipped by 2 bases and J by 3 bases, with 13 bases between them.

This clonotype was found a few times. The chain links TRBV9 to TRBJ2-3; TRBD2 aligns across 8 bases. Germline values: CDR1 SGDLS, CDR2 YYNGEE. V lost 0 bases, J lost 2 bases, and 8 bases stayed unmatched. The CDR3 has 17 amino acids. Here the CDR3 reads CASSVGGAGATTDTQYF. For the CDR3, the DNA is TGTGCCAGCAGCGTAGGAGGAGCGGGGGCCACCACAGATACGCAGTATTTT.

Note on this clonotype: Just one base apart from a much larger clone, this may be a read error. The chain has TRBV6-2 or TRBV6-3 and TRBJ1-1, with D maybe TRBD1 (5 bases). Looked up from germline, CDR1 is MNHEY and CDR2 is SVGEGT. The CDR3 is 15 residues long. CDR3 in DNA: TGTGTCAGCAGTTACTCGTGGGGGATGAACACTGAAGCTTTCTTT. Amino acids: CVSSYSWGMNTEAFF.

This clonotype was observed many times. The genes are TRBV7-6 and TRBJ2-1; possibly TRBD1 or TRBD2 for D (5 bases each). Between the trimmed V and J ends, which lost 5 bases and 4 bases, there was a span of 12 bases. Per the germline V gene, CDR1 is SGHVS and CDR2 is FNYEAQ. The CDR3 extends over 14 amino acids. CDR3 coding DNA: TGTGCCAGCAGCCCCCGGGACGGATACAATGAGCAGTTCTTC. Translating it yields CASSPRDGYNEQFF.

J is TRBJ1-1 and V is TRBV27; 7 bases line up with TRBD1. Trimming at V came to 4 bases and at J to 1 base, leaving 6 bases not matched to a gene. This CDR3 is 15 amino acids long. Germline V lookup: CDR1 MNHEY, CDR2 SMNVEV (reference sequence). The CDR3 nucleotides read TGTGCCAGCAGTTGGGCCGGGACAGCGAACACTGAAGCTTTCTTT. Residues: CASSWAGTANTEAFF.

The chain is built from TRBV4-1 and TRBJ2-7; TRBD2 aligns across 8 bases. Germline V gene data show CDR1 as MGHRA and CDR2 as YSYEKL. The CDR3 has 17 amino acids. V was pared by 4 bases and J by 6 bases, with 17 bases of the junction left unmatched. In DNA form, the CDR3 reads TGCGCCAGCAGCCCCGTCGAAGGAGGCGGGGGGACCCGCGAGCAGTACTTC. It yields the protein CASSPVEGGGGTREQYF.

In its sample, this clonotype was seen many times. The V call is TRBV7-8, the J call TRBJ2-1; 14 bases map to TRBD2. CDR1 is SGHVS and CDR2 is FQNEAQ in the germline V gene. J was trimmed by 0 bases and V by 5 bases; bases with no gene match: 9. The CDR3 consists of 19 residues. CDR3 sequence reads: CASSPRAGTSGSSYNEQFF. CDR3 nucleotide sequence: TGTGCCAGCAGCCCCAGAGCCGGGACTAGCGGGAGCTCCTACAATGAGCAGTTCTTC. Filled out from reference TRBV7-8 and TRBJ2-1, the complete variable domain reads GAGVSQSPRYKVAKRGQDVALRCDPISGHVSLFWYQQALGQGPEFLTYFQNEAQLDKSGLPSDRFFAERPEGSVSTLKIQRTQQEDSAVYLCASSPRAGTSGSSYNEQFFGPGTRLTVL.

The CDR3 DNA follows: TGCGCCAGCAGCCTCCGGGACCCCTACATTACAGATACGCAGTATTTT. It codes for CASSLRDPYITDTQYF. The V call is TRBV5-1, the J call TRBJ2-3; tentatively, D is TRBD1 or TRBD2 (5 bases each). This CDR3 contains 16 residues. CDR1 SGHRS and CDR2 YFSETQ come from the germline V gene. Deletions cut 4 bases from V and 3 bases from J, with 18 bases between.

This clonotype was recorded many times. This chain joins TRBV6-6 and TRBJ2-1; 12 bases align to TRBD1. The V and J ends lost 8 bases and 4 bases, in that order; junction bases with no gene match: 3. This CDR3 comprises 14 residues. The germline V gene has CDR1 MNHNY and CDR2 SVGAGI (reference sequence). Here the CDR3 DNA reads TGTGCCAGCGGGACAGGGGGCGCTTACAATGAGCAGTTCTTC. Translating gives CASGTGGAYNEQFF.

The genes are TRBV5-4 and TRBJ1-1; no clear D. Per germline, CDR1 SGHNT and CDR2 YYREEE (reference sequence). V was cut by 9 bases and J by 5 bases, with 17 bases left in between. This CDR3 is built from 13 residues. CDR3 nucleotide sequence: TGTGCCACTTATCAGGATAGAAGAACTGAAGCTTTCTTT. Its protein product is CATYQDRRTEAFF.

This clonotype was observed many times. V is TRBV12-3 or TRBV12-4 and J is TRBJ1-1; no firm D call. The CDR3 is made up of 14 amino acids. Trimming cost V 3 bases and J 0 bases, with 8 bases left between them. For the CDR3, the DNA is TGTGCCAGCAGTTTGCACATAATGAACACTGAAGCTTTCTTT. Protein: CASSLHIMNTEAFF.

This clonotype was counted a few times. CDR3 loop: CASSFRDRVEKLFF. CDR3 sequence (DNA): TGTGCCAGCAGTTTCCGGGACAGGGTCGAAAAACTGTTTTTT. The rearrangement uses TRBV6-2 or TRBV6-3 and TRBJ1-4; TRBD1 agrees at 9 bases. The V gene's germline CDR1 is MNHEY and CDR2 SVGEGT. The CDR3 consists of 14 residues. J gave up 8 bases and V 4 bases, and 5 bases lay outside the gene matches.

This clonotype was counted a few times. The V call is TRBV7-9, the J call TRBJ1-5, with 7 bases identical to TRBD1. J lost 11 bases, V lost 4 bases, and 11 bases had no gene match. CDR1 and CDR2 from the germline V gene are SEHNR and FQNEAQ (reference sequence). This CDR3 comprises 14 residues. The CDR3 protein is CASSYDREGGSQHF. CDR3 sequence (DNA): TGTGCCAGCAGCTACGACAGGGAGGGTGGGTCCCAGCATTTT.

This clonotype has only one observation. The chain links TRBV6-2 or TRBV6-3 to TRBJ2-3; the D gene is possibly TRBD2 (6 bases). Per the germline V gene, CDR1 is MNHEY and CDR2 is SVGEGT. V was cut by 0 bases and J by 6 bases, with 22 bases left in between. There are 18 residues in the CDR3. CDR3 residues: CASSYSPPLAVPIDTQYF. As DNA, the CDR3 is TGTGCCAGCAGTTACTCACCGCCCTTAGCGGTGCCGATCGATACGCAGTATTTT.

This clonotype was observed a few times. The chain employs TRBV7-8 and TRBJ2-2, with D unresolved. The V end was cut by 6 bases, the J end by 4 bases, with 12 bases between. CDR3 size: 14 residues. Germline V gene lookup returns CDR1 SGHVS and CDR2 FQNEAQ. CDR3 loop: CASRGPYSTGELFF. CDR3 nucleotide sequence: TGTGCCAGCAGAGGGCCCTATAGCACCGGGGAGCTGTTTTTT. Complete variable domain (other parts from reference TRBV7-8 and TRBJ2-2): GAGVSQSPRYKVAKRGQDVALRCDPISGHVSLFWYQQALGQGPEFLTYFQNEAQLDKSGLPSDRFFAERPEGSVSTLKIQRTQQEDSAVYLCASRGPYSTGELFFGEGSRLTVL.

The rearrangement uses TRBV5-8 and TRBJ1-3, with a tentative D call TRBD1 (5 bases). The CDR3 sequence is 14 residues long. Trimming pared 4 bases from V and 7 bases from J, leaving 15 bases between. The germline V gene has CDR1 SGHTS and CDR2 YDEGEE. The CDR3 nucleotides read TGTGCCAGCAGCGGGTCGGGGGAGCGGAACACCATATATTTT. Translated, it gives CASSGSGERNTIYF.

The chain joins TRBV10-2 to TRBJ2-4; unclear D gene. Germline V gene lookup returns CDR1 WSHSY and CDR2 SAAADI. CDR3 length: 14 residues. The ends were cut back, 3 bases at V and 9 bases at J, with 15 bases in the middle. CDR3 in amino acids: CASSEFGQWSIQYF. In nucleotides, the CDR3 is TGCGCCAGCAGTGAATTTGGGCAGTGGTCCATTCAGTACTTC.

This rearrangement joins TRBV5-4 to TRBJ2-1; D gene ambiguous. Trimming pared 1 base from V and 5 bases from J, leaving 13 bases between. Germline CDR1 reads SGHNT; CDR2 reads YYREEE (reference sequence). The length of the CDR3 is 15 residues. The CDR3 region is CASSLLVSTHNEQFF. The DNA for the CDR3 is TGTGCCAGCAGCTTGCTGGTTAGCACCCACAATGAGCAGTTCTTC.

This clonotype was picked up many times. The chain uses TRBV6-1 and TRBJ1-5, with D unresolved. The CDR3 is made up of 16 amino acids. The V gene lost 2 bases and the J gene lost 0 bases, with 11 bases spanning the gap. Germline V lookup: CDR1 MNHNS, CDR2 SASEGT. CDR3 DNA sequence: TGTGCCAGCAGTGAATATTGGCTAGATAGCAATCAGCCCCAGCATTTT. This gives the protein CASSEYWLDSNQPQHF.

The chain joins TRBV6-5 to TRBJ2-5; 7 bases align to TRBD2. Germline loops: CDR1 MNHEY, CDR2 SVGAGI. V lost 5 bases to trimming and J lost 4 bases; unmatched junction nucleotides: 13. The CDR3 runs 16 residues. CDR3 DNA: TGTGCCAGCAGTGGACACAGGCAGTTAGCGGGAGAGACCCAGTACTTC. This sequence encodes CASSGHRQLAGETQYF.

Concerning this clonotype itself: The junction differs from germline at one of its ends, possibly a read error. The rearrangement links TRBV4-1 to TRBJ1-2; D unclear. This CDR3 region has 13 residues. The V gene's germline CDR1 is MGHRA and CDR2 YSYEKL. The CDR3: CASSQAIDYGYTF. In DNA form, the CDR3 reads TGTGCCAGCAGCCAAGCAATAGACTATGGCTACACCTTC.

This clonotype has only a few counts. The gene calls are TRBV27 and TRBJ2-1; D not resolved. The CDR3 is made up of 8 amino acids. V gave up 7 bases and J gave up 11 bases, with 3 bases separating them. Germline CDR1 is MNHEY and CDR2 is SMNVEV (reference sequence). CDR3 nucleotide sequence: TGTGCCAGCAAAAAGCAGTTCTTC. Protein sequence: CASKKQFF.

The rearrangement uses TRBV27 and TRBJ1-1; possibly TRBD1 for D (5 bases). The CDR3 loop spans 14 amino acids. The V gene lost 3 bases and the J gene lost 4 bases, with 12 bases spanning the gap. Germline values: CDR1 MNHEY, CDR2 SMNVEV (reference sequence). The CDR3 sequence: CASSFRGTITEAFF. The DNA of the CDR3 is TGTGCCAGCAGTTTTCGGGGGACGATCACTGAAGCTTTCTTT.

This clonotype was seen repeatedly, ten times or more. The CDR3 DNA reads TGTGCCAGCAGTTTTGTCCGACAGGGGGCGAAGGGCTACACCTTC. This gives the protein CASSFVRQGAKGYTF. The chain carries TRBV12-3 or TRBV12-4 and TRBJ1-2, with 10 positions matching TRBD1. The CDR3 has 15 residues. V gave up 3 bases and J gave up 8 bases; unmatched junction bases: 9.

This chain's CDR3 is CATTHGDRGLEEQFF. The CDR3 DNA is TGTGCCACCACCCATGGGGACAGGGGGCTAGAGGAGCAGTTCTTC. V usage is TRBV15 and J usage is TRBJ2-1; 12 bases align to TRBD1. V lost 7 bases to trimming and J lost 10 bases; unmatched junction nucleotides: 11. The CDR3 runs to 15 residues. The V gene's germline CDR1 is LNHNV and CDR2 YYDKDF (reference sequence).

The J gene is TRBJ2-3, the V gene TRBV7-8; possibly TRBD1 for D (5 bases). Trimming shortened V by 10 bases and J by 2 bases, and 16 bases separated the two germline ends. This CDR3 spans 14 amino acids. The germline V gene encodes CDR1 SGHVS and CDR2 FQNEAQ. CDR3 sequence reads: CAIFDSEHTDTQYF. The CDR3 DNA is TGTGCCATATTCGACAGTGAGCACACAGATACGCAGTATTTT.

This chain uses TRBV15 with TRBJ2-1; no clear D. Germline V gene sequence: CDR1 LNHNV, CDR2 YYDKDF (reference sequence). The CDR3 is 15 residues long. The V gene lost 0 bases and the J gene lost 5 bases, with 11 bases spanning the gap. The CDR3 region is CATSRDVLGDNEQFF. The DNA for the CDR3 is TGTGCCACCAGCAGAGATGTACTCGGAGACAATGAGCAGTTCTTC.

A single count supports this clonotype. In nucleotides, the CDR3 is TGTGCCAGTCGTACAGATATGAACACTGAAGCTTTCTTT. Its protein product is CASRTDMNTEAFF. The V call is TRBV19, the J call TRBJ1-1; D ambiguous. Germline V gene lookup returns CDR1 LNHDA and CDR2 SQIVND (reference sequence). V gave up 8 bases and J gave up 0 bases, with 10 bases separating them. This CDR3 region has 13 residues.